The rows below give T cell receptor beta chains drawn from one sample of a study of blood T cell repertoires in COVID-19. The repertoire was sequenced with immunoSEQ multiplex PCR; TCRdb's copy has only in-frame clones and lacks some. The repertoire holds almost 50,000 clones, with about four fifths as singletons. Input material: peripheral blood. Receptor source: a man between 45 and 60 years old with acute or convalescent COVID-19. CDR3s leave out the opening cysteine and the closing phenylalanine or tryptophan.

TRBV28	TRBJ1-2	ASSCQGCGYT
TRBV27	TRBJ1-5	ASSLTPIAPGQPNQPQH
TRBV18	TRBJ1-5	ASSKTNSQPQH
TRBV24-1	TRBJ2-7	ATSDPLGLAGGALSSYEQY
TRBV2	TRBJ2-1	ASSRDLAGDNEQF
TRBV28	TRBJ1-2	ASSTPRDRGQYGYT
TRBV10-3	TRBJ1-1	AISEIAAGTGTAEAF
TRBV9	TRBJ1-6	ASSVRDSGHGSPLH
TRBV2	TRBJ1-3	ATLPRKGLQGNTIY
TRBV4-1	TRBJ1-6	ASSLTDRDPPVPLH
TRBV30	TRBJ1-1	AWRPRGETEAF
TRBV5-8	TRBJ1-2	ASSLNRDYGYT
TRBV28	TRBJ2-3	ASSLWPDTQY
TRBV27	TRBJ2-1	ASSLPSGSSNEQF
TRBV4-1	TRBJ1-1	ASSQDSGWAEAF
TRBV24-1	TRBJ2-7	ATSAEDRGIYEQY
TRBV5-4	TRBJ2-5	ASSLGGTGGETQY
TRBV5-1	TRBJ1-6	ASSLPGQGGSPLH
TRBV7-2	TRBJ2-4	ASSLDRSGTIY
TRBV18	TRBJ1-6	ASSPDRAHNSPLH
TRBV12-3/TRBV12-4	TRBJ2-3	ASSLNQADTQY
TRBV7-6	TRBJ2-1	ASSLDGQGRNEQF
TRBV24-1	TRBJ2-7	ATSDPQGGGQY
TRBV18	TRBJ2-3	ASSPRLTDTQY
TRBV5-4	TRBJ2-1	ASSLTGRGNEQF
TRBV4-3	TRBJ2-3	ASSHGQGAVADTQY
TRBV10-1	TRBJ2-7	ASSDGTAFSYEQY
TRBV5-1	TRBJ1-5	ASSSGTGLNQPQH
TRBV6-6	TRBJ2-7	ASSWTWGQDEQY
TRBV3-1/TRBV3-2	TRBJ2-3	ASSQDFADTQY
TRBV5-1	TRBJ2-5	ASSSTSGQETQY
TRBV28	TRBJ2-3	ASRPYRQGISDTQY
TRBV21-1	TRBJ2-2	APETGAGTGELF
TRBV28	TRBJ2-7	ASSPRGVGHEQY
TRBV7-8	TRBJ1-3	ASSPVTGNRNTIY
TRBV18	TRBJ2-1	ASSPPGQVFNEQF
TRBV28	TRBJ2-7	ASSFTGKQY
TRBV7-9	TRBJ2-7	ASRSGGTSYEQY
TRBV19	TRBJ2-3	ASSPSTRGSTDTQY
TRBV6-2/TRBV6-3	TRBJ2-7	ASSYSSVWSSYEQY
TRBV15	TRBJ1-5	ATSRGQDSSNQPQH
TRBV7-2	TRBJ2-4	ASSLGDREENIQY